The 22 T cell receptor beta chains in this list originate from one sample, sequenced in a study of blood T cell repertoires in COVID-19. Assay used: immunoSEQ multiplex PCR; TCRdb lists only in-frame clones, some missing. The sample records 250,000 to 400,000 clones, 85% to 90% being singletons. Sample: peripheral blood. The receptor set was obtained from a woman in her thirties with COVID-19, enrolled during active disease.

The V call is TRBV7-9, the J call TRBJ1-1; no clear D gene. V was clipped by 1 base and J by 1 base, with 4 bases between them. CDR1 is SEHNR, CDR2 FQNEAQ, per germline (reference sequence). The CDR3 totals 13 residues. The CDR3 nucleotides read TGTGCCAGCAGCTTAGACAAGAACACTGAAGCTTTCTTT. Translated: CASSLDKNTEAFF. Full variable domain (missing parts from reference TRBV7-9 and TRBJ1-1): DTGVSQNPRHKITKRGQNVTFRCDPISEHNRLYWYRQTLGQGPEFLTYFQNEAQLEKSRLLSDRFSAERPKGSFSTLEIQRTEQGDSAMYLCASSLDKNTEAFFGQGTRLTVV.

CDR3 coding DNA: TGTGCCAGCAGCTTCAGTAATCAGCCCCAGCATTTT. Protein sequence: CASSFSNQPQHF. The chain uses TRBV5-6 and TRBJ1-5; D gene ambiguous. This CDR3 region has 12 residues. Germline assignment: CDR1 SGHDT and CDR2 YYEEEE. Deletions cut 2 bases from V and 4 bases from J, with 4 bases between.

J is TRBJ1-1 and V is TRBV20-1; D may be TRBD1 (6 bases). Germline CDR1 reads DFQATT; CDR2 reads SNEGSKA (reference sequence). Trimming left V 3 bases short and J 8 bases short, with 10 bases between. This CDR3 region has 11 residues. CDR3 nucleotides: TGCAGTGCTAGTCAGGGGTTAGAAGCTTTCTTT. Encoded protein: CSASQGLEAFF.

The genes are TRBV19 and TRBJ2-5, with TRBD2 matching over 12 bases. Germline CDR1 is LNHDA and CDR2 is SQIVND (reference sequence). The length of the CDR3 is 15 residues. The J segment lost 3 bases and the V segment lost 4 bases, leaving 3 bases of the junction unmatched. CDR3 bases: TGTGCCAGTAGTAGTGGACTAGCGGGAAAAGAGACCCAGTACTTC. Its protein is CASSSGLAGKETQYF.

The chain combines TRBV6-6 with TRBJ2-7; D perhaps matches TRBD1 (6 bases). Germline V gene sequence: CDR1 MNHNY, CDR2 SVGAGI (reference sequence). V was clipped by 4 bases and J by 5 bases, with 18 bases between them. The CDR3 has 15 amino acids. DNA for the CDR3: TGTGCCAGCAGTTCCCCAGCAGCAGCAGGGGACGAGCAGTACTTC. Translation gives CASSSPAAAGDEQYF.

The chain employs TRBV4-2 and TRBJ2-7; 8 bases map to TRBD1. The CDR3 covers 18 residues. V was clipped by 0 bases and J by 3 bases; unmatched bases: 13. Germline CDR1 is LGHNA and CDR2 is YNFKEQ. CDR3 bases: TGTGCCAGCAGCCAAGATCCCCAAGGGACAGGATCGATCTACGAGCAGTACTTC. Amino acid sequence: CASSQDPQGTGSIYEQYF.

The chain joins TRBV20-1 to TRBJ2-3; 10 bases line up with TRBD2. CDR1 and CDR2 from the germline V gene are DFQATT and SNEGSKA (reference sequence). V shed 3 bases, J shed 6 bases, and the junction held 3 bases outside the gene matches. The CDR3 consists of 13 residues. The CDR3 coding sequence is TGCAGTGCTAGTCGAGCGGGAGGGGATACGCAGTATTTT. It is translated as CSASRAGGDTQYF.

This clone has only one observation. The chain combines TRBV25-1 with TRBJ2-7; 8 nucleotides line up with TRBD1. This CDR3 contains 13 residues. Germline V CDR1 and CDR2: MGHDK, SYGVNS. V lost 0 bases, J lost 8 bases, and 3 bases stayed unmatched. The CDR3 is CASSEYTRGQQYF. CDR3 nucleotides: TGTGCCAGCAGTGAATATACCAGGGGGCAGCAGTACTTC.

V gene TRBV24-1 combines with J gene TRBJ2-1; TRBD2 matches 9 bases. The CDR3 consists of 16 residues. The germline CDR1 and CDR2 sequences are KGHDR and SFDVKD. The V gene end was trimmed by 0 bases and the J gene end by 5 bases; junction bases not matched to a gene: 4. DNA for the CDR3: TGTGCCACCAGTGATTTGACTAGCGGGCCTCACAATGAGCAGTTCTTC. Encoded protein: CATSDLTSGPHNEQFF.

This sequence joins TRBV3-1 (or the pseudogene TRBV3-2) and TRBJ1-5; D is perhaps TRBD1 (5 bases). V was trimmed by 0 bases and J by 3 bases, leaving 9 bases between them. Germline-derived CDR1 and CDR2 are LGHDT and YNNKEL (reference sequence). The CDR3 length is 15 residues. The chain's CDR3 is CASSQDRQPNQPQHF. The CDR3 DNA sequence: TGTGCCAGCAGCCAAGATAGACAGCCCAATCAGCCCCAGCATTTT.

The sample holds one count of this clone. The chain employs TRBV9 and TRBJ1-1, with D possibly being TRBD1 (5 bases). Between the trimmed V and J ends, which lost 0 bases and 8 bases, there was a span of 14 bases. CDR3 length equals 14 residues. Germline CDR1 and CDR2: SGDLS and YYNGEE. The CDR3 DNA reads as TGTGCCAGCAGCGTAGTGCCGGGGGACCCGGAAGCTTTCTTT. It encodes CASSVVPGDPEAFF.

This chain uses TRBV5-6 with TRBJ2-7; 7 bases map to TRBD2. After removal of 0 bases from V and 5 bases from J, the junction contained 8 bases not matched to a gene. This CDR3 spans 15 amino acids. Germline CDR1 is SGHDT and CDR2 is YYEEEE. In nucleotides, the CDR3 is TGTGCCAGCAGCTTGGAGGCTCGCGCGGGGGACGAGCAGTACTTC. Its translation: CASSLEARAGDEQYF.

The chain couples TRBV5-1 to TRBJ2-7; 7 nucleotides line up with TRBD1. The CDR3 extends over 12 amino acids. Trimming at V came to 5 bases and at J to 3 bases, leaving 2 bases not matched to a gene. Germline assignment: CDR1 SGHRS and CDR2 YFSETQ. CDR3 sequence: CASRRDSYEQYF. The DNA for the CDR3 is TGCGCCAGCAGAAGGGACAGCTACGAGCAGTACTTC.

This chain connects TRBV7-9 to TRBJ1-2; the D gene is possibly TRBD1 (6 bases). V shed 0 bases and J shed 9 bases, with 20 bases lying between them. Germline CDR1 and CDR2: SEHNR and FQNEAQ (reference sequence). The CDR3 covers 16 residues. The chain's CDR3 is CASSLASDSPDRSYTF. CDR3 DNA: TGTGCCAGCAGCTTAGCGTCGGACAGCCCTGATAGGAGCTACACCTTC.

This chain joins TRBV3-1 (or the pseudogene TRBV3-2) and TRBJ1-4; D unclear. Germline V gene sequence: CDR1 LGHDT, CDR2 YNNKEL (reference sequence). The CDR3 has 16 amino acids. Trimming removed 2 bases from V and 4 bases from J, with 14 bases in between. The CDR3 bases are TGTGCCAGCAGCCAATCGGGTCGCGGATTTAATGAAAAACTGTTTTTT. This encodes CASSQSGRGFNEKLFF.

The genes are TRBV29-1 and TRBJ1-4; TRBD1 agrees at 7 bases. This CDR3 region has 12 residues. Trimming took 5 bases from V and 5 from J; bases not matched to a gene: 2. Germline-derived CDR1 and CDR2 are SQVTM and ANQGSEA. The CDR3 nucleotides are TGCAGCGTTAAACAGGGGAATGAAAAACTGTTTTTT. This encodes CSVKQGNEKLFF.

Here the CDR3 reads CASSLGPNYGYTF. CDR3 coding DNA: TGTGCCAGCAGCTTAGGTCCGAACTATGGCTACACCTTC. The genes are TRBV11-2 and TRBJ1-2; no clear D. Germline V gene sequence: CDR1 SGHAT, CDR2 FQNNGV. With 1 base removed from V and 2 bases from J, the gap between germline ends came to 5 bases. The CDR3 loop spans 13 amino acids.

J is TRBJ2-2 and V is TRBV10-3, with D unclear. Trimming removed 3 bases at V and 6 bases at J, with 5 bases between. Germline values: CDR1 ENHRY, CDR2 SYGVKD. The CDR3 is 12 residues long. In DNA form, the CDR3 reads TGTGCCATCAGTGATAGCTCCGGGGAGCTGTTTTTT. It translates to CAISDSSGELFF.

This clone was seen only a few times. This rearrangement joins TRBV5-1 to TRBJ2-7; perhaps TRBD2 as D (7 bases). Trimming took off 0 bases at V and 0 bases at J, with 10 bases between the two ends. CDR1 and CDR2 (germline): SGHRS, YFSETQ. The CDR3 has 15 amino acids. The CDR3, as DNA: TGCGCCAGCAGCTTGGTGGGGGGGCACTCCTACGAGCAGTACTTC. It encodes CASSLVGGHSYEQYF.

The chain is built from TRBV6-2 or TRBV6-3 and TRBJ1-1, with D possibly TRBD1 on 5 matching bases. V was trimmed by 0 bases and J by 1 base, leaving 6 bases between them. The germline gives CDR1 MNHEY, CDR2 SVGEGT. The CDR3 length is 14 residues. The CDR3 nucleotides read TGTGCCAGCAGTTACTCGGGGGGGAACACTGAAGCTTTCTTT. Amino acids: CASSYSGGNTEAFF.

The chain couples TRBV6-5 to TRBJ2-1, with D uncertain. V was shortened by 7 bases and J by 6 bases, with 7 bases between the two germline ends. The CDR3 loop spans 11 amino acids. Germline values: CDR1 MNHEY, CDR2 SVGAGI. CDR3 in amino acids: CASTSANEQFF. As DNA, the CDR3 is TGTGCCAGCACAAGCGCCAATGAGCAGTTCTTC.

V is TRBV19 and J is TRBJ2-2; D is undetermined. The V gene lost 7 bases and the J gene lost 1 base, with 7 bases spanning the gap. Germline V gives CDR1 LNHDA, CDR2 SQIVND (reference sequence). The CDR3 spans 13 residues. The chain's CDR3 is CASTSENTGELFF. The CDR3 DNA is TGTGCCAGTACTAGTGAGAACACCGGGGAGCTGTTTTTT.